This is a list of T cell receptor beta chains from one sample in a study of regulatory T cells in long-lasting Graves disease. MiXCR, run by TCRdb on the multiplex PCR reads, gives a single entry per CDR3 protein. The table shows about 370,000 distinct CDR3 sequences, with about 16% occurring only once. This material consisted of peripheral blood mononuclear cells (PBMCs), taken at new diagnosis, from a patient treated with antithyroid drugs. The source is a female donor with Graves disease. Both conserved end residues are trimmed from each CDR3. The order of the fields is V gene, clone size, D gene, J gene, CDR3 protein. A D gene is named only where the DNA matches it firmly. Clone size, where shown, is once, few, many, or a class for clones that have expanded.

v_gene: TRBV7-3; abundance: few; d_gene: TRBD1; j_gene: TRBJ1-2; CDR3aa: ASSLGDREGPYGYT
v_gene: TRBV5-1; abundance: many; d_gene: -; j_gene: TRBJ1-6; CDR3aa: ASSLFGDVGAPLH
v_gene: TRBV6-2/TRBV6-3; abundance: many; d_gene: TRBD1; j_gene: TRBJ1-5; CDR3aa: ASTLGDRGDQPQH
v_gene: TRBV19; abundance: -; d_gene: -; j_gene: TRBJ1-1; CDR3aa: ASSPKANTEAF
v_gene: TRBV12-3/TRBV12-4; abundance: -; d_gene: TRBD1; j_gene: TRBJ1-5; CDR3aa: ASTFSTGGGGRQPQH
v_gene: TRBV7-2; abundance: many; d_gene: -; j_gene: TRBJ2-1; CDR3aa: ASSYEAHNEQF
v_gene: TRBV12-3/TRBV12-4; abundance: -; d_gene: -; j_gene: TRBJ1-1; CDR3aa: ASSPGGRRLNTEAF
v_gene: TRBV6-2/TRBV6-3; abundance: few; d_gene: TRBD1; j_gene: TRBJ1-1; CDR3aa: ASSTTGGWRTEAF
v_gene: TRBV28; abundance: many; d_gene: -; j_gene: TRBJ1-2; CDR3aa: ASRTGPSFNYGYT
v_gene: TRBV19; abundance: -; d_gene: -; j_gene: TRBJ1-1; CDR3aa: ASIAGALAF
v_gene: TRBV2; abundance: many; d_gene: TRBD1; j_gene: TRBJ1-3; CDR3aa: ASREDRVVNTIY
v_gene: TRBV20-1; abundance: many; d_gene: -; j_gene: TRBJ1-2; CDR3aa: SARKYTSDGYT
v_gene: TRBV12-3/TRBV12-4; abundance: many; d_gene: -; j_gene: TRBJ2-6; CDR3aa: ASSPMGLSWANVLT
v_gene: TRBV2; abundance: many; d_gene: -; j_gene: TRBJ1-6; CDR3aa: AIDAGSQSTLH
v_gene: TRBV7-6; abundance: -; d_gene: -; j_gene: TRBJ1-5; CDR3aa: ASSFSRNQPQH
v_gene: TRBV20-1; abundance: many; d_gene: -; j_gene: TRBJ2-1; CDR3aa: SAEEYNEQF
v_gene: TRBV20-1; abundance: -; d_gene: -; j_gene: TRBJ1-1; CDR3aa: SASSNRLNTEAF
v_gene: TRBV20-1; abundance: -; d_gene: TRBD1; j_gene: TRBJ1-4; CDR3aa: STRNPGGNEKLF
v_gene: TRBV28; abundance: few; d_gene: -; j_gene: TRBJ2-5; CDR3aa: ASSETTTFQETQY
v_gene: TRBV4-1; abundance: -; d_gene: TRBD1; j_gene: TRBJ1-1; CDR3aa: ASSQELGGGMNTEAF
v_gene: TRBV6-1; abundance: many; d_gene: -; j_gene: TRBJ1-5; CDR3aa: ASSLGGIQPQH
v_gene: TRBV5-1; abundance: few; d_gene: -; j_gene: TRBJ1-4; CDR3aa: ASSRRGILGERLF
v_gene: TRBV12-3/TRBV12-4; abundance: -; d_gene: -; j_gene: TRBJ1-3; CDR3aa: GSTEGTYNTIY
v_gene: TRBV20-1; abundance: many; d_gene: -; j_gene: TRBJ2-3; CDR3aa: SASPSSTDTQY
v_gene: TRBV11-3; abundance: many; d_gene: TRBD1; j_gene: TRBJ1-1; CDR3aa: ASSSGRDRNTEAF
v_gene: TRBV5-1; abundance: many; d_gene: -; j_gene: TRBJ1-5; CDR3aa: ASSPAGGRNQPQH
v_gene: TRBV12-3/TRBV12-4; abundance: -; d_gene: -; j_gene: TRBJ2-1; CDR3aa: ASSLRDGFYNEQF
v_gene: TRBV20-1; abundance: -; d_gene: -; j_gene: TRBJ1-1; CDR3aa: SASQGQGTEAF
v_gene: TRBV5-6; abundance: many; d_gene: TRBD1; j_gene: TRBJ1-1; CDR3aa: ASRKTGWNEAF
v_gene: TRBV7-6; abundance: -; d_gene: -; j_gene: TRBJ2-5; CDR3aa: ASSLNTGLETQY
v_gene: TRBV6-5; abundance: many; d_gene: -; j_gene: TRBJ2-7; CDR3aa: ASSYSSRSYYEQY
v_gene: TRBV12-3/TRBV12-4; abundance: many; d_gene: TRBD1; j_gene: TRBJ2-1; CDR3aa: ASSYGQDQF
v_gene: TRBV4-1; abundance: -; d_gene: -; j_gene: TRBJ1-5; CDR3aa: ASSQEVTGDQPQH
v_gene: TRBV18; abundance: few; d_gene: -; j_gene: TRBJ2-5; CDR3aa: ASSLPGHPPETQY
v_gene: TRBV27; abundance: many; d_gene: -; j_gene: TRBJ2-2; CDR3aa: ASSPYFRGPVGELF
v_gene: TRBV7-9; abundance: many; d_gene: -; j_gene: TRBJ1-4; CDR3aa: ASSPMGRTNEKLF
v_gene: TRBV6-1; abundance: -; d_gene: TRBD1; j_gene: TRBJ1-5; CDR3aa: ASSRPTGYSNQPQH
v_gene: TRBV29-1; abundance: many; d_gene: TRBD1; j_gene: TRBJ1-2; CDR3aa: SAGGTGYGYT
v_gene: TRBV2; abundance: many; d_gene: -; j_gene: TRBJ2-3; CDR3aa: ASRVGRGPTDTQY
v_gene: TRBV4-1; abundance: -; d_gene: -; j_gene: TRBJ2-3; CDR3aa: ASSPLQRNTQY
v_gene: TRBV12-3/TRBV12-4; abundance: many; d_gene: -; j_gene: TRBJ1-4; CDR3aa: ASSALQDLGEKLF
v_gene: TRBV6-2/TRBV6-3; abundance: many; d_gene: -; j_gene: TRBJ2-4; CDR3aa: ASSSTGGSVAKNIQY
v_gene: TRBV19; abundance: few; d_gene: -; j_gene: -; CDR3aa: ASSRGRGKETQY
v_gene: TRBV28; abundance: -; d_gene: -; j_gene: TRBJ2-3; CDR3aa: ASSGALGGDTDTQY
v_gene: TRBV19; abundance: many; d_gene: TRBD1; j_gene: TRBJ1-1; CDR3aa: ASSISFSDRDREAF
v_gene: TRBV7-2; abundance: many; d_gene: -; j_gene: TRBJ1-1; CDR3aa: ASSADRYTEAF
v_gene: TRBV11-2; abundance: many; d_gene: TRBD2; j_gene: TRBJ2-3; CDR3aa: ASSLAPGLAGGPDTQY
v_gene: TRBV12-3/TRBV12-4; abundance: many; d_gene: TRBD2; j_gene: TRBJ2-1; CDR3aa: ASSLGGGGSEQF
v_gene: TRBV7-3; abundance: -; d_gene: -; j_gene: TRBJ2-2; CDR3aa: ASSLMGRGPLGGELF
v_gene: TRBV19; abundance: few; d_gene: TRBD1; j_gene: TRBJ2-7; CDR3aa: VLRDRPYEQY
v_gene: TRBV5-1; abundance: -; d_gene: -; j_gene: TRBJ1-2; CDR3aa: ASSMDSSRRDYGYT
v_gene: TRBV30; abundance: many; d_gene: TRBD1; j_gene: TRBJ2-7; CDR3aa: AWSSGQGGYEQY
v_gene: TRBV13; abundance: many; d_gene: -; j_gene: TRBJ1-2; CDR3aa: ASSLGHIIASYGYT
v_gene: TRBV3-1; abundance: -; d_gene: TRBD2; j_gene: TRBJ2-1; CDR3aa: ASSRGGSYEQF
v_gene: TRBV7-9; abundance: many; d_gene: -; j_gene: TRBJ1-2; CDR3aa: ASSPTTGYYGYT
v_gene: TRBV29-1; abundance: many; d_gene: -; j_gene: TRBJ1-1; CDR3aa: SSRRGGLTEAF
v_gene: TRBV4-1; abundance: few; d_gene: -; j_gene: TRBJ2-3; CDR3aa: ASSQEMRGLSTDTQY
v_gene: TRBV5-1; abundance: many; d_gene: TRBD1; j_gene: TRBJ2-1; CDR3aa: ASSDTGAPYNEQF